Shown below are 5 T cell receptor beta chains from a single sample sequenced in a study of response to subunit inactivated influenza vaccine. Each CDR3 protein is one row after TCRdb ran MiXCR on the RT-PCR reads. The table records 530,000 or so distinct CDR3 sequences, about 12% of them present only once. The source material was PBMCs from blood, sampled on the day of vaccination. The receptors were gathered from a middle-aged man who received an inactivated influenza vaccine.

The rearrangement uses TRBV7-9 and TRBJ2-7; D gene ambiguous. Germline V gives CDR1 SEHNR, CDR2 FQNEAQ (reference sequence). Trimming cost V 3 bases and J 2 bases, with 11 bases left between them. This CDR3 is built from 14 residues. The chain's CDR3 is CASSFLRVPYEQYF. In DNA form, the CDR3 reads TGTGCCAGCAGCTTTCTAAGAGTGCCCTACGAGCAGTACTTC.

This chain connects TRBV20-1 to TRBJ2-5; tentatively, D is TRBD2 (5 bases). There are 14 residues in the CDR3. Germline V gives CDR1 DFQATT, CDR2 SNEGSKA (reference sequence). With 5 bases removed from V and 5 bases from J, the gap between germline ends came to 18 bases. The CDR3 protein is CSAPETPSGETQYF. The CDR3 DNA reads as TGCAGTGCTCCTGAGACACCATCGGGGGAGACCCAGTACTTC.

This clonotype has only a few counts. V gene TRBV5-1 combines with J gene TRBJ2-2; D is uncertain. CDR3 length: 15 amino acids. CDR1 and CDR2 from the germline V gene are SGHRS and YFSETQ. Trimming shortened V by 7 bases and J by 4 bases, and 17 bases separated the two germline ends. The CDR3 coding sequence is TGCGCCAGCGGAGCCCTGGCTCGCGTCACCGGGGAGCTGTTTTTT. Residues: CASGALARVTGELFF.

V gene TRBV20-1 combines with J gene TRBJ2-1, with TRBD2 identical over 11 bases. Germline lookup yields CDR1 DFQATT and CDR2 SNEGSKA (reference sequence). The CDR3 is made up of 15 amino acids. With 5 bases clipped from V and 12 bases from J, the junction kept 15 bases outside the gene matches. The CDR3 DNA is TGCAGTGCTCCACGTGGGGGTAGCGGGGGGGCCTGGCAGTTCTTC. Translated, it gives CSAPRGGSGGAWQFF.

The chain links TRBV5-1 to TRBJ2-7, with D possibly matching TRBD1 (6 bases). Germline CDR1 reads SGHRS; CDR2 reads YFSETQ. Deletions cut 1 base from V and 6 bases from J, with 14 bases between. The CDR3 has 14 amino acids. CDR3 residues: CASSLLAGDGEQYF. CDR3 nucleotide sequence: TGCGCCAGCAGCTTGCTAGCAGGGGATGGCGAGCAGTACTTC.